This TCR beta chain was identified in a study of CD8+ T cells in alopecia areata. At the level of the study: Severity among treated patients was scored by the percentage of scalp area affected.

Regarding the study as a whole: During tofacitinib treatment, many expanded lesional clones remained in scalp and blood. Tofacitinib significantly reduced both scalp clonality and expanded CD8+ clones among the top 100.

Treatment noted: oral pan-JAK inhibitor, 5-10 mg twice daily. PBMCs were stained for CD3, CD4 and CD8, and CD4+ and CD8+ T cells were sorted. This clone was detected a few times. Its antigen is unidentified. The sample has other DNA sequences that encode this CDR3 too. Extraction of RNA preceded its reverse transcription into cDNA, which served as the sequencing template. The protocol was immunoSEQ multiplex PCR, while the TCRdb copy is restricted to in-frame clones and leaves out a portion. Seen here are around 270,000 clones, 55% to 75% observed once, and the top ten hold over 1.5%. The receptor was derived from a human donor with alopecia areata. This material consisted of CD4+ T cells sorted from blood, taken at week 24, from a patient treated with tofacitinib.

CDR3 sequence (DNA): TGTGCCAGCTCACCACAGGGTAATGAGCAGTTCTTC. This encodes CASSPQGNEQFF. The chain links TRBV18 to TRBJ2-1; no firm D call. CDR1 is KGHSH and CDR2 is LQKENI in the germline V gene. There are 12 residues in the CDR3. Trimming took off 1 base at V and 7 bases at J, with 5 bases between the two ends.